These 9 T cell receptor beta chains were all obtained from the same sample, sequenced in a study of vaccination and CD4 T cells after COVID-19. The treatment denotes: roughly 11-day PBMC culture with coronavirus spike peptide pools or control peptides (ViraFEST assay). CD4+ T cells that came from the unexposed donor were collected before the COVID-19 pandemic (2011-2018). No cognate antigen is known for these TCRs. Sequenced with the Oncomine TCR Beta short-read assay was DNA taken from cultured CD4+ T cells. TCRdb re-derived calls from the PCR reads in MiXCR, one entry per CDR3 protein. The sample holds roughly 9,800 distinct CDR3 sequences, roughly 35% seen once. Sequenced sample: CD4+ T cells from blood, cultured in vitro. These receptors were collected from a human donor in good health.

This chain links TRBV5-1 with TRBJ1-1; TRBD1 matches 7 bases. The V segment lost 1 base and the J segment 9 bases; nucleotides outside the gene matches: 3. The germline V gene encodes CDR1 SGHRS and CDR2 YFSETQ. This CDR3 comprises 12 residues. This CDR3 is CASSLRGQKAFF. CDR3 DNA: TGCGCCAGCAGCTTGAGGGGGCAGAAAGCTTTCTTT.

This clonotype was observed a few times. The chain employs TRBV28 and TRBJ1-3; D gene ambiguous. Looked up from germline, CDR1 is MDHEN and CDR2 is SYDVKM. The CDR3 loop spans 15 amino acids. Trimming pared 6 bases from V and 0 bases from J, leaving 12 bases between. CDR3 nucleotides: TGTGCCAGCAGGGACCTCAAACCCTCTGGAAACACCATATATTTT. This translates into CASRDLKPSGNTIYF.

This clonotype came up a few times. V is TRBV20-1 and J is TRBJ1-1; weak D call: TRBD1 (6 bases). From germline, CDR1 is DFQATT and CDR2 SNEGSKA (reference sequence). The CDR3 runs 14 residues. Trimming left V 6 bases short and J 4 bases short, with 18 bases between. CDR3 DNA sequence: TGCAGTGCCGCCGACCAACAGGGTCCCACTGAAGCTTTCTTT. It is translated as CSAADQQGPTEAFF.

This clonotype was picked up one time. The V call is TRBV4-1, the J call TRBJ1-2; D gene unclear. There are 14 residues in the CDR3. The germline gives CDR1 MGHRA, CDR2 YSYEKL. Deletions cut 1 base from V and 5 bases from J, with 11 bases between. CDR3: CASSQADGEYGYTF. CDR3 DNA sequence: TGCGCCAGCAGCCAAGCGGACGGGGAATATGGCTACACCTTC.

The rearrangement uses TRBV28 and TRBJ1-5, with D uncertain. Per the germline V gene, CDR1 is MDHEN and CDR2 is SYDVKM. Trimming removed 6 bases at V and 6 bases at J, with 15 bases between. The CDR3 is 14 residues long. For the CDR3, the DNA is TGTGCCAGCAGGCCTAGAGGAGGGAGTCAGCCCCAGCATTTT. As protein: CASRPRGGSQPQHF.

V gene TRBV2 combines with J gene TRBJ2-3, with 7 bases lining up with TRBD1. The J segment lost 1 base and the V segment lost 5 bases, leaving 3 bases of the junction unmatched. Per germline, CDR1 SNHLY and CDR2 FYNNEI. This CDR3 has 14 amino acids. CDR3 residues: CASSRDRGTDTQYF. The CDR3 DNA reads as TGTGCCAGCAGTCGCGACAGGGGCACAGATACGCAGTATTTT.

This clonotype was picked up a small number of times. This rearrangement joins TRBV12-3 or TRBV12-4 to TRBJ1-1, with D unclear. V was clipped by 6 bases and J by 1 base, with 9 bases between them. The CDR3 runs to 13 residues. The chain's CDR3 is CASSLKENTEAFF. CDR3 coding DNA: TGTGCCAGCAGCCTGAAAGAGAACACTGAAGCTTTCTTT.

V gene TRBV20-1 combines with J gene TRBJ2-2; D might be TRBD2 (6 bases). This CDR3 spans 12 amino acids. Per germline, CDR1 DFQATT and CDR2 SNEGSKA (reference sequence). The ends were cut back, 3 bases at V and 8 bases at J, with 10 bases in the middle. CDR3 DNA: TGCAGTGCTAGTCGGGAGCTTGGGGAGCTGTTTTTT. Translating gives CSASRELGELFF.

This clonotype was picked up a small number of times. The chain links TRBV7-6 to TRBJ1-3; D not certain. This CDR3 is 15 amino acids long. The V and J ends lost 6 bases and 2 bases respectively, with 14 bases between them. The V gene's germline CDR1 is SGHVS and CDR2 FNYEAQ. The CDR3 is CASSSPGITGNTIYF. CDR3 nucleotide sequence: TGTGCCAGCAGTTCTCCCGGTATTACTGGAAACACCATATATTTT.